A single sample gave rise to the 7 T cell receptor beta chains below, sequenced in a study of T-cell reconstitution after alpha-beta-depleted transplantation in children. Unique molecular identifiers featured in how the TCRbeta library was prepared. TCRdb passed the PCR reads through MiXCR, listing each CDR3 protein once. Altogether 400,000 to 500,000 distinct CDR3 sequences are present, roughly 10% being singletons, with the ten largest covering nearly 5.5%. The material was PBMCs from the stem cell graft donor, obtained from the stem cell graft. These receptors were collected from a human donor who donated a stem cell graft to a child with acute myeloid leukemia.

This clonotype was picked up a small number of times. The chain is built from TRBV29-1 and TRBJ1-2; 8 positions match TRBD1. Trimming cost V 4 bases and J 4 bases; bases outside gene matches: 5. The V gene's germline CDR1 is SQVTM and CDR2 ANQGSEA. The CDR3 covers 13 residues. The CDR3 is CSVVRGLPYGYTF. The CDR3 DNA reads TGCAGCGTTGTCAGGGGGCTGCCCTATGGCTACACCTTC.

The CDR3 nucleotides read TGCAGTGCTAGAGTTGTGCCTAGCGGGACCCAAGAGACCCAGTACTTC. Its protein product is CSARVVPSGTQETQYF. The V and J genes are TRBV20-1 and TRBJ2-5, with TRBD2 matching 9 bases. With V trimmed by 1 base and J by 1 base, 7 bases remained unmatched. This CDR3 spans 16 amino acids. Germline V gives CDR1 DFQATT, CDR2 SNEGSKA (reference sequence).

This clonotype showed up just a few times. The chain has TRBV9 and TRBJ2-3, with no clear D. Trimming took off 0 bases at V and 4 bases at J, with 12 bases between the two ends. The germline V gene encodes CDR1 SGDLS and CDR2 YYNGEE. The CDR3 runs 15 residues. CDR3 DNA: TGTGCCAGCAGCGTAGGGGATGGCTTGGCAGATACGCAGTATTTT. Its protein is CASSVGDGLADTQYF.

The chain recombines TRBV14 with TRBJ2-7; D unclear. This CDR3 has 11 residues. Germline V lookup: CDR1 SGHDN, CDR2 FVKESK. The germline V and J ends were trimmed by 10 bases and 4 bases, with 11 bases remaining between them. In DNA, the CDR3 is TGTGCCACCCTCGATTGGTACGAGCAGTACTTC. Protein: CATLDWYEQYF. The full variable domain, its missing parts supplied by reference TRBV14 and TRBJ2-7, is EAGVTQFPSHSVIEKGQTVTLRCDPISGHDNLYWYRRVMGKEIKFLLHFVKESKQDESGMPNNRFLAERTGGTYSTLKVQPAELEDSGVYFCATLDWYEQYFGPGTRLTVT.

In this sample, this clonotype turned up a few times. At one end the junction does not follow the germline gene, possibly because of a read error. The rearrangement uses TRBV30 and TRBJ2-3; 7 bases match TRBD1. The germline gives CDR1 GTSNPN, CDR2 SVGIG (reference sequence). CDR3 size: 13 residues. The CDR3 bases are TGTGCCTGGACCTCCAACCGGGACAGCTTTTTGAATTTT. It specifies CAWTSNRDSFLNF.

The table lists this clonotype with a few counts. The chain is built from TRBV11-2 and TRBJ2-1; 8 bases are shared with TRBD2. Germline CDR1 reads SGHAT; CDR2 reads FQNNGV. This CDR3 comprises 16 residues. The V and J ends lost 6 bases and 0 bases, in that order; junction bases with no gene match: 7. CDR3 region: CASSGLAGLSYNEQFF. The CDR3 DNA reads as TGTGCCAGCAGTGGGTTAGCGGGACTCTCCTACAATGAGCAGTTCTTC.

This clonotype was seen ten or more times. The chain's CDR3 is CSVRTSYEQYF. Written as DNA, the CDR3 is TGCAGCGTAAGGACGTCATACGAGCAGTACTTC. The chain has TRBV29-1 and TRBJ2-7; D unresolved. Germline V gene sequence: CDR1 SQVTM, CDR2 ANQGSEA. The CDR3 has 11 residues. The V end lost 6 bases, the J end lost 4 bases, and 10 bases lay between the germline ends.